This T cell receptor (beta chain) was recorded in a study of blood T cell repertoires in COVID-19. In the original workflow: From reference gene primer amplification, estimates of nucleated cell counts were derived. The data were produced by immunoSEQ multiplex PCR, yet TCRdb's version contains in-frame clones alone and is incomplete. V and J calls and clone size are those listed in that table; D and trimming were worked out from the DNA. Of some 90,000 clones in the sample, 90% were seen once. This CDR3 spans 14 amino acids. Trimming stripped 5 bases from V and 6 bases from J, with 14 bases between. The V gene's germline CDR1 is MNHEY and CDR2 SVGAGI. This clone was seen just once.

Sequenced material: peripheral blood. The receptor was derived from a woman of 80 years or more with active or convalescent COVID-19. This chain uses TRBV6-5 with TRBJ1-5; perhaps TRBD1 as D (6 bases). The CDR3 nucleotides read TGTGCCAGCAGTAAGGGGGTCGTTAGTCAGCCCCAGCATTTT. Its translation: CASSKGVVSQPQHF.